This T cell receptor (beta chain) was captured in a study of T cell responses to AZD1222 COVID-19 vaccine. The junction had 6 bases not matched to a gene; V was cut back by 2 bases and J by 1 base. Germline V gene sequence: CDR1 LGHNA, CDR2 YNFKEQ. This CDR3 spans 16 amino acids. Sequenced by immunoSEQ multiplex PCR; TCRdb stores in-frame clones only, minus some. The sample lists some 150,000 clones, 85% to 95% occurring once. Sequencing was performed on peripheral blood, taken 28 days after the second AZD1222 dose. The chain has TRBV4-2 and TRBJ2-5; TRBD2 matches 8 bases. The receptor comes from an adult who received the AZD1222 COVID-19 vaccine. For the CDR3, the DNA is TGTGCCAGCAGCCAACAAAAACTAGCGGTCCAAGAGACCCAGTACTTC. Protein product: CASSQQKLAVQETQYF.